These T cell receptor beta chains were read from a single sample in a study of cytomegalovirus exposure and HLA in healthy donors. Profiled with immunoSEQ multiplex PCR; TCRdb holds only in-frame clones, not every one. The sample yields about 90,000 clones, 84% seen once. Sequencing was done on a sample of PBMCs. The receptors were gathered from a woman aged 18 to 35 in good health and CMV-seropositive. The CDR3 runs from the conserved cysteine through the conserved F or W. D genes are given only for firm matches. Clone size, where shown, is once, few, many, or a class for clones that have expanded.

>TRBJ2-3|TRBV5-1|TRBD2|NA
TGCGCCAGCAGCTTGGAGGGACTAGGGGAGGGCACAGATACGCAGTATTTT
CASSLEGLGEGTDTQYF
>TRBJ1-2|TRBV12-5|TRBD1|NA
TGTGCTAGTGGTAACCACAGGGGGCCCACCGAGGGCTACACCTTC
CASGNHRGPTEGYTF
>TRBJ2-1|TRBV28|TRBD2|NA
TGTGCCAGCACTGTAGCGGGGACAAATGAGCAGTTCTTC
CASTVAGTNEQFF
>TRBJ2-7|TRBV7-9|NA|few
TGTGCCAGCAGCTTAGTAACGGGGGCCTACGAGCAGTACTTC
CASSLVTGAYEQYF
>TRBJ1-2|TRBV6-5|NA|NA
TGTGCCAGCAGTTACCTCGGGGGATCCTATGGCTACACCTTC
CASSYLGGSYGYTF
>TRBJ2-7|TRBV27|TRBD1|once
TGTGCCAGCAGTTTCCGGGACAGGGTTAAGAACGAGCAGTACTTC
CASSFRDRVKNEQYF
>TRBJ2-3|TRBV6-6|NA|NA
TGTGCCAGCAGCCGTAGGGGAGATACGCAGTATTTT
CASSRRGDTQYF
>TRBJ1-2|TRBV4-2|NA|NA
TGTGCCAGCAGCCAAGATCTAAGTCCGAGCTATGGCTACACCTTC
CASSQDLSPSYGYTF
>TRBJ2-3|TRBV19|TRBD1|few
TGTGCCAGTAGTCTCACAGGGGGCCGACGTCTAGATACGCAGTATTTT
CASSLTGGRRLDTQYF
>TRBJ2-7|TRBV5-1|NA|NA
TGCGCCAGCAGCCTCGGGTACGAGCAGTACTTC
CASSLGYEQYF
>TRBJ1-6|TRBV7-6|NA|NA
TGTGCCAGCAGCTCAGAACAGGGATCACCCCTCCACTTT
CASSSEQGSPLHF
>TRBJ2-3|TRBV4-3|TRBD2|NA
TGCGCCAGCAGCCAAGAGAACGGGGGGGCTTATACGCAGTATTTT
CASSQENGGAYTQYF
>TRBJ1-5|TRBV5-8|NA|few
TGTGCCAGCAGCCTCGTCGCCCAGCATTTT
CASSLVAQHF